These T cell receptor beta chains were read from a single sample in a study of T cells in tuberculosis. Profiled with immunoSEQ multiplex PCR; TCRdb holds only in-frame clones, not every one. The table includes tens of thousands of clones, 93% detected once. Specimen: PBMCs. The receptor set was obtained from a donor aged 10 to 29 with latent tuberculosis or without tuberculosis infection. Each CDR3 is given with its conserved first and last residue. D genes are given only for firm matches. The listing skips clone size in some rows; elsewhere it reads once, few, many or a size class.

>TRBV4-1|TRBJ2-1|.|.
TGCGCCAGCAGCCAAGACCGGCGAGGGCCCTACAATGAGCAGTTCTTC
CASSQDRRGPYNEQFF
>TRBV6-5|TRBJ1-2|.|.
TGTGCCAGCAGTTACTCCGGGGCGTTTGGAGGGTATGGCTACACCTTC
CASSYSGAFGGYGYTF
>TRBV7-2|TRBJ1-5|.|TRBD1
TGTGCCAGCAGCTTGTATGTGCCCCTGACAGGGGATAGCAATCAGCCCCAGCATTTT
CASSLYVPLTGDSNQPQHF
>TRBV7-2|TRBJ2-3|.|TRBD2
TGTGCCAGCAGCTTTGGCGGGGGATACACAGATACGCAGTATTTT
CASSFGGGYTDTQYF
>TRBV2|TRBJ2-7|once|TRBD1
TGTGCCAGCAGGACAGGGGCTCCGTCCTACGAGCAGTACTTC
CASRTGAPSYEQYF
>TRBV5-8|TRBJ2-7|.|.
TGTGCCAGCTGCATATCGACAGGATTGTCCTACGAGCAGTACTTC
CASCISTGLSYEQYF
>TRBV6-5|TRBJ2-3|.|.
TGTGCCAGCAGCCAGGGGATCTTGGGACCAGATACGCAGTATTTT
CASSQGILGPDTQYF
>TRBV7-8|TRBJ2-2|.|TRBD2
TGTGCCAGCAGCAGTAGCGGGGGGTTACCGAGCACCGGGGAGCTGTTTTTT
CASSSSGGLPSTGELFF
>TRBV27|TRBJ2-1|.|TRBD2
TGTGCCAGCAGTTTAGTGACTAGCGGGGGTCCTAGGAATGAGCAGTTCTTC
CASSLVTSGGPRNEQFF
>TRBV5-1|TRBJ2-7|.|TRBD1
TGCGCCAGCAGCTTGGGGGGTCGGCGGGACAGGACGACAGGCGAGCAGTACTTC
CASSLGGRRDRTTGEQYF
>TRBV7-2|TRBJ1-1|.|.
TGTGCCAGCAGCTTTGCGGAGGACACTGAAGCTTTCTTT
CASSFAEDTEAFF
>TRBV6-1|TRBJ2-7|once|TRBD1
TGTGCCAGCAGTGCATCCGGGACAGGGGGTTACGAGCAGTACTTC
CASSASGTGGYEQYF
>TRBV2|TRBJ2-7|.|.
TGTGCCAGCAGTGAAGCGGCGACAGGTTCTGAGCAGTACTTC
CASSEAATGSEQYF
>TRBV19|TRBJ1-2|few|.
TGTGCCAGTAGTATGGGACATCTCAACTATGGCTACACCTTC
CASSMGHLNYGYTF
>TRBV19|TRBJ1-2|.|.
TGTGCCAGTAGTCCCCCGGGGTCGATGCGGGGCTACACCTTC
CASSPPGSMRGYTF
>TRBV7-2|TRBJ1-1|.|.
TGTGCCAGCAGCTTAGGTGGGAGTAGCACTGAAGCTTTCTTT
CASSLGGSSTEAFF
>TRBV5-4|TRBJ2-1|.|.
TGTGCCAGCAGCTTGGGTGTGAGGGCCGAATATGAGCAGTTCTTC
CASSLGVRAEYEQFF
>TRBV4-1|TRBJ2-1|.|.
TGCGCCAGCAGCCAAGAAACAGGGAATGAGCAGTTCTTC
CASSQETGNEQFF
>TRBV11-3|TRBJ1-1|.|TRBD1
TGTGCCAGCAGCTTGCAGGGGGCATCTGAAGCTTTCTTT
CASSLQGASEAFF
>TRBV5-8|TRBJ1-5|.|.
TGTGCCAGCAGCTTGCCCCAGGGCTTTAGCAATCAGCCCCAGCATTTT
CASSLPQGFSNQPQHF
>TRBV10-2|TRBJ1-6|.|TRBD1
TGCGCCAGCAGACAGGGGGCTTCGGGTTCACCCCTCCACTTT
CASRQGASGSPLHF
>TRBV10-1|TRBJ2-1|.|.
TGCGCCAGCAGCGCCCCAGGGATTAGCGGCGCCTACAATGAGCAGTTCTTC
CASSAPGISGAYNEQFF